The 2 T cell receptor beta chains below come from one sample, sequenced in a study of blood T cells in healthy people across ages. With a J-beta primer mix and a sample-barcoded 5' primer, a second PCR ran about 7 to 12 cycles. One entry per CDR3 protein, called by TCRdb with MiXCR from the 5' RACE reads. The profile shows approximately 800,000 distinct CDR3 sequences, 55% to 75% of them singletons. The material sequenced was blood. The receptors originated from a man aged 30-40 years in good health.

The chain carries TRBV7-2 and TRBJ2-3; 7 bases fit TRBD2. Germline V gene sequence: CDR1 SGHTA, CDR2 FQGNSA. CDR3 size: 15 residues. V trimming: 4 bases; J trimming: 2 bases; junction bases outside the gene matches: 6. The CDR3 spells CASSYVAGDTDTQYF. In nucleotides, the CDR3 is TGTGCCAGCAGCTACGTAGCGGGTGACACAGATACGCAGTATTTT.

The chain joins TRBV9 to TRBJ2-1, with TRBD2 identical over 8 bases. The CDR3 has 18 residues. V shed 3 bases and J 0 bases; nucleotides not matched to a gene: 11. The germline gives CDR1 SGDLS, CDR2 YYNGEE. The CDR3 DNA follows: TGTGCCAGCAGCGATCCCGTCGCGGGGGGAAGCTCCTACAATGAGCAGTTCTTC. Its protein product is CASSDPVAGGSSYNEQFF.